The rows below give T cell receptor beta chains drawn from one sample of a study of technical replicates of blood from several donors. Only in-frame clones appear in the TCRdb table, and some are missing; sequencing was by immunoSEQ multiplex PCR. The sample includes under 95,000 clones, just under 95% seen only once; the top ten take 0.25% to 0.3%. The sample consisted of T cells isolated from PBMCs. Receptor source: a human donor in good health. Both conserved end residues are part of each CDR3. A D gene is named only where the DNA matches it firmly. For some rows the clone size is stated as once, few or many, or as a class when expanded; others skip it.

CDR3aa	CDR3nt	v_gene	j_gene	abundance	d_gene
CASSLEPRYEQYF	TGTGCCAGCAGTTTAGAGCCCCGGTACGAGCAGTACTTC	TRBV27	TRBJ2-7	.	.
CAWKSLSTNEKLFF	TGTGCCTGGAAAAGCTTATCAACTAATGAAAAACTGTTTTTT	TRBV30	TRBJ1-4	.	.
CASSQEITGTGCYSNQPQHF	TGCGCCAGCAGTCAAGAGATTACCGGGACAGGGTGTTATAGCAATCAGCCCCAGCATTTT	TRBV23-1	TRBJ1-5	once	TRBD1
CASSIVVGQGQGTEAFF	TGTGCCAGTAGTATAGTGGTGGGACAAGGCCAAGGCACTGAAGCTTTCTTT	TRBV19	TRBJ1-1	.	.
CASSFGVEETQYF	TGTGCCAGCAGTTTTGGTGTAGAAGAGACCCAGTACTTC	TRBV28	TRBJ2-5	.	.
CASRMEYRSEAFF	TGTGCCAGCAGGATGGAATACAGGTCTGAAGCTTTCTTT	TRBV2	TRBJ1-1	.	.
CATSRGAGTGGLRTEAFF	TGTGCCACCAGCAGAGGGGCCGGGACAGGGGGTCTGCGCACTGAAGCTTTCTTT	TRBV15	TRBJ1-1	.	TRBD1
CASRRDRGSDTQYF	TGTGCCAGCAGAAGGGACAGGGGGTCAGATACGCAGTATTTT	TRBV6-1	TRBJ2-3	.	TRBD1
CASSLIAAGSARDEQYF	TGTGCCAGCAGCCTAATAGCAGCCGGGAGCGCTCGTGACGAGCAGTACTTC	TRBV7-9	TRBJ2-7	.	.
CASSSRLAGGTGELFF	TGTGCCAGCAGCTCCCGACTAGCGGGGGGTACCGGGGAGCTGTTTTTT	TRBV7-6	TRBJ2-2	.	TRBD2
CASSSFTPGTGALNTEAFF	TGTGCCAGCAGCTCATTTACCCCCGGGACAGGGGCCCTGAACACTGAAGCTTTCTTT	TRBV5-6	TRBJ1-1	.	TRBD1
CASYGVQTGDSYGYTF	TGCGCCAGCTATGGGGTACAGACAGGGGATTCCTATGGCTACACCTTC	TRBV10-2	TRBJ1-2	.	TRBD1
CASRLGQGSYNEQFF	TGTGCCAGCAGGTTGGGACAGGGTTCCTACAATGAGCAGTTCTTC	TRBV6-1	TRBJ2-1	.	TRBD1
CASRRTSGKETQYF	TGTGCCAGCAGGAGGACTAGCGGGAAAGAGACCCAGTACTTC	TRBV2	TRBJ2-5	.	TRBD2
CASSRISTSTQYF	TGTGCCAGCAGCCGCATCTCTACTTCCACCCAGTACTTC	TRBV6-5	TRBJ2-5	.	.
CVRSLVQGTNDQPQHF	TGTGTCAGAAGCTTAGTTCAGGGGACGAACGATCAGCCCCAGCATTTT	TRBV7-5	TRBJ1-5	.	.
CASSLEGPEQFF	TGCGCCAGCAGCTTGGAGGGGCCTGAGCAGTTCTTC	TRBV5-1	TRBJ2-1	.	.
CASSYSTGEYGYTF	TGTGCCAGCAGTTACTCGACAGGGGAATATGGCTACACCTTC	TRBV6-5	TRBJ1-2	.	TRBD1
CASRGTGTYEQYF	TGTGCCAGCAGGGGAACAGGGACCTACGAGCAGTACTTC	TRBV28	TRBJ2-7	.	.
CASSRLGSGRAITYNEQFF	TGTGCCAGCAGCCGGTTGGGTAGCGGGAGGGCCATCACCTACAATGAGCAGTTCTTC	TRBV5-6	TRBJ2-1	.	TRBD2
CASSLVTGSAGNTIYF	TGTGCCAGCAGCTTGGTCACAGGGTCGGCCGGAAACACCATATATTTT	TRBV5-5	TRBJ1-3	once	.
CATSREGTSGDEDRETQYF	TGTGCCACCAGCAGAGAAGGGACTAGCGGGGATGAGGATAGGGAGACCCAGTACTTC	TRBV15	TRBJ2-5	once	TRBD2
CANRGTGGNTEAFF	TGTGCCAACCGCGGAACAGGGGGTAACACTGAAGCTTTCTTT	TRBV2	TRBJ1-1	.	TRBD1
CASSRQGDNEQFF	TGTGCCAGTAGTCGACAGGGAGACAATGAGCAGTTCTTC	TRBV19	TRBJ2-1	.	TRBD1
CARNTRGTGTHEQYF	TGTGCCAGAAATACGCGGGGTACAGGAACCCACGAGCAGTACTTC	TRBV2	TRBJ2-7	.	.
CASSEGRTGLYEQYF	TGTGCCAGCAGTGAAGGGAGGACAGGGCTCTACGAGCAGTACTTC	TRBV2	TRBJ2-7	.	TRBD1
CASRGQALIGVSETQYF	TGTGCCAGCAGAGGACAGGCTTTAATCGGGGTATCAGAGACCCAGTACTTC	TRBV11-2	TRBJ2-5	.	TRBD1
CASSLLLAGGPDYNEQFF	TGTGCCAGCAGTTTACTACTAGCGGGAGGGCCCGATTACAATGAGCAGTTCTTC	TRBV27	TRBJ2-1	.	TRBD2
CASSLWITGEAFF	TGTGCCAGCAGCTTATGGATAACAGGGGAAGCTTTCTTT	TRBV7-3	TRBJ1-1	once	.
CAVGSRGTAYEQYF	TGTGCCGTTGGTTCCCGCGGGACAGCCTACGAGCAGTACTTC	TRBV19	TRBJ2-7	.	.